The sequence of this TCR beta chain was determined in a study of cytomegalovirus exposure and HLA in healthy donors. Study information: Genetic ancestry analysis placed approximately 80% of the 398 donors that were genotyped in the Caucasian-associated cluster.

Study-wide results and caveats: Cytomegalovirus-associated TCR beta chains were listed, numbering 150 to 200. TCR beta chains associated with HLA were, in a later analysis, more clonally expanded than equally common others.

A word on this clone: The antigen is undetermined.

PCR primers comprised 60 Vbeta and 13 Jbeta primers. Source study methods: Some 11 million of the approximately 80 million unique TCR beta chains counted in a later analysis were shared. Assay: immunoSEQ multiplex PCR; the TCRdb copy retains only in-frame clones and omits some. V and J calls and clone size are given by that table; D and trimming were obtained from the DNA. Of tens of thousands of clones listed, 60% to 80% are singletons. The CDR3 has 14 amino acids. Germline V lookup: CDR1 LGHNA, CDR2 YSLEER. With 0 bases removed from V and 5 bases from J, the gap between germline ends came to 7 bases.

The chain combines TRBV4-3 with TRBJ2-2; no reliable D call. The sequencing input was PBMCs. The clonotype comes from a woman aged 25 to 39 in good health and CMV-seropositive. The CDR3 bases are TGCGCCAGCAGCCAAGATCGCAGAACCGGGGAGCTGTTTTTT. Its protein is CASSQDRRTGELFF.